This TCR beta chain was identified during a study of neurological immune-mediated disorders. Study findings and constraints: No link was found between any clinical or MRI feature and the multiple sclerosis repertoire cluster.

This clonotype was detected many times. Its specificity is unknown. Every sequencing run generated in excess of 160 million TCR-beta sequences. These sequences covered 15-18 subjects. TCRdb redid the calling of the 5' RACE reads with MiXCR, one entry per CDR3 protein. Found here are about 55,000 distinct CDR3 sequences, 3.5% to 4% of them singletons; the top ten hold approximately 2%. Trimming shortened V by 6 bases and J by 3 bases, and 18 bases separated the two germline ends. The CDR3 runs to 15 residues. Per germline, CDR1 WSHSY and CDR2 SAAADI. The chain couples TRBV10-2 to TRBJ2-7; D possibly corresponds to TRBD1 (6 bases). This clonotype originated in a woman in her forties with multiple sclerosis. Sample: CD4+ T cells from blood. DNA of the CDR3: TGCGCCAGCAGAGACGCAGGGGCAGGAAACTACGAGCAGTACTTC. Encoded protein: CASRDAGAGNYEQYF.